The entry below gives a single T cell receptor (beta chain) sequence along with its context. The record originates from a study of CD8 T cells in Susac syndrome. Peripheral blood CD8+ and CD4+ T cells were profiled by TCR beta sequencing. After extraction with the RNeasy kit, about 0.45 to 1 ug of the RNA was reverse transcribed using random hexamers. Coverage of TCR beta CDR3 amplification by immunoSEQ multiplex PCR extended to 54 Vbeta and 13 Jbeta. Each CDR3 protein is one row after TCRdb ran MiXCR on the immunoSEQ multiplex PCR reads. This table has around 300,000 distinct CDR3 sequences, 85% appearing once. Material for sequencing was CD8+ T cells from PBMCs. This clonotype was sampled from a human donor with multiple sclerosis.

The CDR3, as DNA: TGTGCCAGCAGTGATCCCGCGGGGGTCCGGCCTTACACTGAAGCTTTCTTT. This encodes CASSDPAGVRPYTEAFF. The chain joins TRBV2 to TRBJ1-1; the D gene is possibly TRBD1 (5 bases). Germline CDR1 reads SNHLY; CDR2 reads FYNNEI. V lost 3 bases and J 3 bases, leaving 20 bases between the germline ends. This CDR3 spans 17 amino acids.